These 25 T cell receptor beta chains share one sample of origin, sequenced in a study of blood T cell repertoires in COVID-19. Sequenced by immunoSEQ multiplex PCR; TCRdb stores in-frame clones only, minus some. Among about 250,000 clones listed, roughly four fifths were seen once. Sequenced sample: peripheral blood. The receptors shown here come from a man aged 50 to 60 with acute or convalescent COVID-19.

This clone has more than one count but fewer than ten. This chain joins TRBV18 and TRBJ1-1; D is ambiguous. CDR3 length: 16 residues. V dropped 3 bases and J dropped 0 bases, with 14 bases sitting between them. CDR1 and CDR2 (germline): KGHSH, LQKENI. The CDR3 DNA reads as TGTGCCAGCTCACCTCTCCGGAACAGAGTGAACACTGAAGCTTTCTTT. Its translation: CASSPLRNRVNTEAFF.

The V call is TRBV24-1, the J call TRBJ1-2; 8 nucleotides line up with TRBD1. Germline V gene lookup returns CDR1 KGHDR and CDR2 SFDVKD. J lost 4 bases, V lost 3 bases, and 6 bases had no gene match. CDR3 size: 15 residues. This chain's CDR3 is CATSDHRTGGYGYTF. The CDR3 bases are TGTGCCACCAGTGATCACAGAACAGGGGGCTATGGCTACACCTTC.

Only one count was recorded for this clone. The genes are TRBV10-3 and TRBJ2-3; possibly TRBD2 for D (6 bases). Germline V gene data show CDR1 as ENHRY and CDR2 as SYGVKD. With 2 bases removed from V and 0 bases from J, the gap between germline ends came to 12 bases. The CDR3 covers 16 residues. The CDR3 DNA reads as TGTGCCATCAGTGAGCCCGGGACTGGGAGCACAGATACGCAGTATTTT. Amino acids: CAISEPGTGSTDTQYF.

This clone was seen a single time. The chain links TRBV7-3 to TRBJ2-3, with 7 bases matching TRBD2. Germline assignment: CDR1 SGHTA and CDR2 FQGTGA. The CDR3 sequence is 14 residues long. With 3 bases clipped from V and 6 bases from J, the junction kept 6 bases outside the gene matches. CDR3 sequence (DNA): TGTGCCAGCAGCTTCAGACTCGGGGGGGATACGCAGTATTTT. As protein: CASSFRLGGDTQYF.

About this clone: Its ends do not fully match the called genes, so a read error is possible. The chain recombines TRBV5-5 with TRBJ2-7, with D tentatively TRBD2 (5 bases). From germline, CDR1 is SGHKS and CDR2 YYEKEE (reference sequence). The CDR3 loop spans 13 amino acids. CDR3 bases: TGTTCCAGCTCCCGGGGAGCGGCCTACGAGCAGTACTTC. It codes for CSSSRGAAYEQYF.

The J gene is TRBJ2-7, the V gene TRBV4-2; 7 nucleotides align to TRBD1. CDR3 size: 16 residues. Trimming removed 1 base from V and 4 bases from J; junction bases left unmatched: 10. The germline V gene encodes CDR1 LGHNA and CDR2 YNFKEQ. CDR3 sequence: CASSQATGDRAYEQYF. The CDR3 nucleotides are TGTGCCAGCAGCCAAGCTACTGGAGACAGGGCTTACGAGCAGTACTTC.

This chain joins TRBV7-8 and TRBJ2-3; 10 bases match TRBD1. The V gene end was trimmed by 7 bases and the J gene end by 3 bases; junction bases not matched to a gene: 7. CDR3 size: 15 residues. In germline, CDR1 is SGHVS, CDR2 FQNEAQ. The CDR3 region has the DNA TGTGCCAGCATCGGCGACAGGGGGCTAACAGATACGCAGTATTTT. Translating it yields CASIGDRGLTDTQYF.

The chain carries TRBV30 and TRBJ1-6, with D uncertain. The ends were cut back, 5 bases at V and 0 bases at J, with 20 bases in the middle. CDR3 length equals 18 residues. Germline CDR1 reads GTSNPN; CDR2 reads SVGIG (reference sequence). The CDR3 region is CAWVPPPRASSYNSPLHF. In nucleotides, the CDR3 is TGTGCCTGGGTCCCTCCCCCGAGGGCTAGCTCCTATAATTCACCCCTCCACTTT.

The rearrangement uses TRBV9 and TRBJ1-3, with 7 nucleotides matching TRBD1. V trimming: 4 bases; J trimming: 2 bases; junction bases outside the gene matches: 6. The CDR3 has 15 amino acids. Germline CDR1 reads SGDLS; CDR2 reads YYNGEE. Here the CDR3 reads CASSPPTGAGNTIYF. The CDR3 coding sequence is TGTGCCAGCAGCCCCCCCACAGGGGCTGGAAACACCATATATTTT.

The CDR3: CASSDRTGVYGYTF. CDR3 nucleotides: TGTGCCAGCAGTGATAGGACAGGGGTTTATGGCTACACCTTC. V is TRBV2 and J is TRBJ1-2; TRBD1 agrees at 9 bases. V trimming: 3 bases; J trimming: 5 bases; junction bases outside the gene matches: 4. Germline V gives CDR1 SNHLY, CDR2 FYNNEI. This CDR3 comprises 14 residues. The whole variable domain, remainder taken from reference TRBV2 and TRBJ1-2, is EPEVTQTPSHQVTQMGQEVILRCVPISNHLYFYWYRQILGQKVEFLVSFYNNEISEKSEIFDDQFSVERPDGSNFTLKIRSTKLEDSAMYFCASSDRTGVYGYTFGSGTRLTVV.

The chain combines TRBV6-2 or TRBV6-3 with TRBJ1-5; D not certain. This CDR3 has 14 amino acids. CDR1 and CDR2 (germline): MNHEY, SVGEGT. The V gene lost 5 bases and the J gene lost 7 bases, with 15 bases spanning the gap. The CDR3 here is CASSLVGLRQPQHF. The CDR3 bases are TGTGCCAGCAGTCTAGTGGGTCTTAGGCAGCCCCAGCATTTT.

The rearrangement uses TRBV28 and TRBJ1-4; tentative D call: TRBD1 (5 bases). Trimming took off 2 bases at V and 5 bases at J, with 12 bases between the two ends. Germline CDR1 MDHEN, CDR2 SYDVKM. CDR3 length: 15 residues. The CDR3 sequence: CASSLPPQGNEKLFF. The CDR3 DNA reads TGTGCCAGCAGTTTACCCCCGCAGGGAAATGAAAAACTGTTTTTT. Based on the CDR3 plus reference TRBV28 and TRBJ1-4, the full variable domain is DVKVTQSSRYLVKRTGEKVFLECVQDMDHENMFWYRQDPGLGLRLIYFSYDVKMKEKGDIPEGYSVSREKKERFSLILESASTNQTSMYLCASSLPPQGNEKLFFGSGTQLSVL.

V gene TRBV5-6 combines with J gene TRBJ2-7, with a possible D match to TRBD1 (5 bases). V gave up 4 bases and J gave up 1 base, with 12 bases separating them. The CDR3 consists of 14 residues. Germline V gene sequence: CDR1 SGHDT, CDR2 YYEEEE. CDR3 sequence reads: CASSPYDSSYEQYF. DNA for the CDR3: TGTGCCAGCAGCCCATACGACAGTTCCTACGAGCAGTACTTC.

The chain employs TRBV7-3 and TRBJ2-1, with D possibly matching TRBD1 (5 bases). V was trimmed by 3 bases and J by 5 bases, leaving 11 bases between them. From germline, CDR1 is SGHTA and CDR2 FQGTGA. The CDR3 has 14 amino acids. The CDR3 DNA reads TGTGCCAGCAGCTTCGGGTCAGGGAACAATGAGCAGTTCTTC. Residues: CASSFGSGNNEQFF.

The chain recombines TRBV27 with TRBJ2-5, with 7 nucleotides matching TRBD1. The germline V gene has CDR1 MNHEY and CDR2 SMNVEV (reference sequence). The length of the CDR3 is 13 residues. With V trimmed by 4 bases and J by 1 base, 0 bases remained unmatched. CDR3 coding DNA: TGTGCCAGCAGTTGGGACAGCCAAGAGACCCAGTACTTC. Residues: CASSWDSQETQYF.

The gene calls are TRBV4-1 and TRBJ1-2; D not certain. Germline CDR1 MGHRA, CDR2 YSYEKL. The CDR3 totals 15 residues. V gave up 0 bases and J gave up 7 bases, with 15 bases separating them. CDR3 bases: TGCGCCAGCAGCCAAGATCCCCCGTCTCGGGGTGGCTACACCTTC. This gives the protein CASSQDPPSRGGYTF.

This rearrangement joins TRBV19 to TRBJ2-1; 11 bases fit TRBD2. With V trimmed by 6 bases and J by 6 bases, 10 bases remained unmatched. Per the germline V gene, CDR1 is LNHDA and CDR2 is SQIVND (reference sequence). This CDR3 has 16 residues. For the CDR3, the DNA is TGTGCCAGTAGCCAACTAGCGGGAGTGGCGGCCAATGAGCAGTTCTTC. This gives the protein CASSQLAGVAANEQFF. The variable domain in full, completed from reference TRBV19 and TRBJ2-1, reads DGGITQSPKYLFRKEGQNVTLSCEQNLNHDAMYWYRQDPGQGLRLIYYSQIVNDFQKGDIAEGYSVSREKKESFPLTVTSAQKNPTAFYLCASSQLAGVAANEQFFGPGTRLTVL.

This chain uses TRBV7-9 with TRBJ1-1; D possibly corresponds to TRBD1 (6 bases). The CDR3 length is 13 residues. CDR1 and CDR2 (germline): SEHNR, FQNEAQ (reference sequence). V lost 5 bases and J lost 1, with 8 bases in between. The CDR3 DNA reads TGTGCCAGCAGCCAGACAGGGAACACTGAAGCTTTCTTT. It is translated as CASSQTGNTEAFF. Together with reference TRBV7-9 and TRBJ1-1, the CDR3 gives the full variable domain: DTGVSQNPRHKITKRGQNVTFRCDPISEHNRLYWYRQTLGQGPEFLTYFQNEAQLEKSRLLSDRFSAERPKGSFSTLEIQRTEQGDSAMYLCASSQTGNTEAFFGQGTRLTVV.

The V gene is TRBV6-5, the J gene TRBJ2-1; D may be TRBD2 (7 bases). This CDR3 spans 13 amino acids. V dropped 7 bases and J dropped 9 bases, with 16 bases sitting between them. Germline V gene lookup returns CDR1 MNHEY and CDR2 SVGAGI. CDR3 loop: CASMGGGLSEQFF. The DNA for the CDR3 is TGTGCCAGCATGGGGGGGGGCCTGAGTGAGCAGTTCTTC.

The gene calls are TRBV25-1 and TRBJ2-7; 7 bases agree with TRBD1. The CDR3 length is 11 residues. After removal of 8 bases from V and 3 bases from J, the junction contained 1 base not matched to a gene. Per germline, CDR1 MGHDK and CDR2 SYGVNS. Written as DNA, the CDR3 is TGTGCCAGCGGGGACAGCTACGAGCAGTACTTC. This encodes CASGDSYEQYF.

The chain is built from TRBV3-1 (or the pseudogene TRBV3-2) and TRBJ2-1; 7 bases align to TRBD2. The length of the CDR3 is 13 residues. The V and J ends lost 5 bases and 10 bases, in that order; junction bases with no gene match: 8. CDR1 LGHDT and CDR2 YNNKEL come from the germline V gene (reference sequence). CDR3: CASSLSAGREQFF. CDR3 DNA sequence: TGTGCCAGCAGCTTATCAGCGGGAAGAGAGCAGTTCTTC.

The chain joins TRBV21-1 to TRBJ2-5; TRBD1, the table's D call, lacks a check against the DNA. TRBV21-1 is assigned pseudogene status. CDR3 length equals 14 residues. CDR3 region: CASTSGTGRETQYF. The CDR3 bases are TGTGCCAGCACCTCCGGGACAGGGAGAGAGACCCAGTACTTC.

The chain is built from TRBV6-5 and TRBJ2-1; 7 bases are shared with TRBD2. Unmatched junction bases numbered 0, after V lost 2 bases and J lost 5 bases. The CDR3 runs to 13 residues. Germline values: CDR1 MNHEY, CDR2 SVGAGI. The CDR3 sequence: CASSYGGDNEQFF. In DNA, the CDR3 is TGTGCCAGCAGTTACGGGGGGGACAATGAGCAGTTCTTC.

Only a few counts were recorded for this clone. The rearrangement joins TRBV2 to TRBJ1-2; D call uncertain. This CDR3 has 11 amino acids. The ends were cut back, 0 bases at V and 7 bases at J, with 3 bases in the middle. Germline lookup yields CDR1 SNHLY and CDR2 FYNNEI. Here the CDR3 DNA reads TGTGCCAGCAGTGAAGCGCGTGGCTACACCTTC. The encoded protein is CASSEARGYTF.

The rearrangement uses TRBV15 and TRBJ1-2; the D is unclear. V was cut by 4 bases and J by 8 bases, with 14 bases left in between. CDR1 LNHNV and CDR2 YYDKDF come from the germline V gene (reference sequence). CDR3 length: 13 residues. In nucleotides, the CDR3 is TGTGCCACCAGCACGCAGCCATTGGAGGGCTACACCTTC. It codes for CATSTQPLEGYTF. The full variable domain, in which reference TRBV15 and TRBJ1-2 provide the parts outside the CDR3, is DAMVIQNPRYQVTQFGKPVTLSCSQTLNHNVMYWYQQKSSQAPKLLFHYYDKDFNNEADTPDNFQSRRPNTSFCFLDIRSPGLGDTAMYLCATSTQPLEGYTFGSGTRLTVV.